A single sample is the source of the 5 T cell receptor beta chains below, sequenced in a study of neoadjuvant anti-PD-1 for oral cavity cancer (dated by TCRdb to the early 2020s). This specimen's time point label, interpreted: after neoadjuvant nivolumab, at surgical resection. The receptor library was made with the immunoSEQ multiplex PCR assay. TCRdb provides this immuneACCESS table in a form limited to in-frame rearrangements. Some clones are lacking; in checked studies, under half of them reflect an unresolved V gene, and why the rest are absent is not known. Recorded for this sample are about 9,100 clones; around 66% of them occurred a single time. The ten largest clones represent 4.2% of the sample. The input for sequencing was PBMCs, taken after nivolumab (anti-PD-1) treatment. The receptors derive from a person aged 35-79 years with oral cavity squamous cell carcinoma.

The chain couples TRBV7-9 to TRBJ1-1, with D unresolved. CDR1 and CDR2 from the germline V gene are SEHNR and FQNEAQ (reference sequence). The CDR3 extends over 12 amino acids. Trimming pared 2 bases from V and 4 bases from J, leaving 5 bases between. The CDR3 region is CASSLRVTEAFF. CDR3 coding DNA: TGTGCCAGCAGCTTACGGGTCACTGAAGCTTTCTTT.

This chain joins TRBV20-1 and TRBJ1-2; D not resolved. V was trimmed by 3 bases and J by 7 bases, leaving 9 bases between them. The CDR3 extends over 11 amino acids. CDR1 is DFQATT, CDR2 SNEGSKA, per germline (reference sequence). As DNA, the CDR3 is TGCAGTGCTAGGGAGCCCCGTGGCTACACCTTC. This codes for CSAREPRGYTF.

V gene TRBV5-1 combines with J gene TRBJ2-2, with D perhaps matching TRBD1 (5 bases). The CDR3 spans 15 residues. From germline, CDR1 is SGHRS and CDR2 YFSETQ. The V gene lost 0 bases and the J gene lost 5 bases, with 11 bases spanning the gap. DNA for the CDR3: TGCGCCAGCAGCTTGGATGGGGCCGGTACCGGGGAGCTGTTTTTT. Amino acids: CASSLDGAGTGELFF.

This chain links TRBV15 with TRBJ1-2, with 7 bases identical to TRBD1. This CDR3 is 13 amino acids long. Germline V gene sequence: CDR1 LNHNV, CDR2 YYDKDF (reference sequence). The ends lost 9 bases at V and 5 bases at J; junction bases unmatched: 9. CDR3 protein: CATSQGILYGYTF. The CDR3 DNA is TGTGCCACTTCACAGGGGATTCTTTATGGCTACACCTTC.

This clone has only a few counts. V and J are TRBV2 and TRBJ2-2; possibly TRBD2 for D (5 bases). Deletions cut 6 bases from V and 6 bases from J, with 11 bases between. CDR1 is SNHLY, CDR2 FYNNEI, per germline. The CDR3 has 13 residues. CDR3 sequence reads: CASRLSGPGELFF. The DNA of the CDR3 is TGTGCCAGCAGGTTGAGCGGTCCCGGGGAGCTGTTTTTT. Together with reference TRBV2 and TRBJ2-2, the CDR3 gives the full variable domain: EPEVTQTPSHQVTQMGQEVILRCVPISNHLYFYWYRQILGQKVEFLVSFYNNEISEKSEIFDDQFSVERPDGSNFTLKIRSTKLEDSAMYFCASRLSGPGELFFGEGSRLTVL.